What follows are 4 T cell receptor beta chains derived from one specimen sequenced in a study of vaccination and CD4 T cells after COVID-19. Oncomine TCR Beta short-read sequencing was applied to DNA from cultured CD4+ T cells. TCRdb re-analysed the PCR reads in MiXCR, keeping a single row per CDR3 protein. The sample lists around 6,100 distinct CDR3 sequences; 45% to 55% were seen once. As for treatment: roughly 10-day PBMC culture with coronavirus spike peptide pools or control peptides (ViraFEST assay). It was before the COVID-19 pandemic (2011-2018) that the unexposed donor's CD4+ T cells were collected. These TCRs' antigens remain unknown. Material: CD4+ T cells from blood, cultured in vitro. Receptors originate from a human donor in good health.

A few counts support this clonotype. The chain joins TRBV27 to TRBJ2-7, with TRBD2 matching 8 bases. The J segment lost 4 bases and the V segment lost 2 bases, leaving 4 bases of the junction unmatched. Germline V gene sequence: CDR1 MNHEY, CDR2 SMNVEV (reference sequence). This CDR3 has 14 residues. The CDR3: CASSLAGGLYEQYF. The CDR3 bases are TGTGCCAGCAGTTTAGCGGGAGGATTGTACGAGCAGTACTTC.

The CDR3 loop reads CASSLWGGGNQPQHF. CDR3 nucleotide sequence: TGTGCCAGCAGCTTATGGGGGGGAGGCAATCAGCCCCAGCATTTT. The chain employs TRBV7-2 and TRBJ1-5, with a tentative D call TRBD1 (5 bases). The germline V and J ends were trimmed by 2 bases and 2 bases, with 10 bases remaining between them. The germline gives CDR1 SGHTA, CDR2 FQGNSA. CDR3 length: 15 amino acids.

This clonotype showed up just a few times. This chain connects TRBV15 to TRBJ1-3; D is unresolved. CDR1 and CDR2 from the germline V gene are LNHNV and YYDKDF (reference sequence). This CDR3 is built from 17 residues. Trimming shortened V by 0 bases and J by 0 bases, and 12 bases separated the two germline ends. The CDR3 DNA follows: TGTGCCACCAGCAGAGATTCCCCCGGATACTCTGGAAACACCATATATTTT. It is translated as CATSRDSPGYSGNTIYF. The full variable domain, its missing parts supplied by reference TRBV15 and TRBJ1-3, is DAMVIQNPRYQVTQFGKPVTLSCSQTLNHNVMYWYQQKSSQAPKLLFHYYDKDFNNEADTPDNFQSRRPNTSFCFLDIRSPGLGDTAMYLCATSRDSPGYSGNTIYFGEGSWLTVV.

V and J are TRBV4-3 and TRBJ2-4; the D is unclear. V lost 0 bases and J 0 bases, leaving 12 bases between the germline ends. Germline V gives CDR1 LGHNA, CDR2 YSLEER. This CDR3 spans 17 amino acids. The CDR3 DNA reads TGCGCCAGCAGCCAAGATTGGGCAGGCGTAGCCAAAAACATTCAGTACTTC. It codes for CASSQDWAGVAKNIQYF.